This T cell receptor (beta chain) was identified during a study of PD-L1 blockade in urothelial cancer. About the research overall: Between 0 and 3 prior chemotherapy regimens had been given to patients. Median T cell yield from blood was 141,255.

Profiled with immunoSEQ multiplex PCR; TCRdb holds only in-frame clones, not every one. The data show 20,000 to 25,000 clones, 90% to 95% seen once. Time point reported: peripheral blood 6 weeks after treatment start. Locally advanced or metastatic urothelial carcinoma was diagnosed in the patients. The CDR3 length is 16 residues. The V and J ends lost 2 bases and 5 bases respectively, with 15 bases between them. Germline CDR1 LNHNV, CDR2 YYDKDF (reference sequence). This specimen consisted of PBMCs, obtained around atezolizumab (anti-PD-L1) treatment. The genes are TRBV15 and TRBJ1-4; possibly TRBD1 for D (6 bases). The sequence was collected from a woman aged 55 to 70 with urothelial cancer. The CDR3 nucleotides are TGTGCCACCAGCAGATTTCCGACAGGCCTAAATGAAAAACTGTTTTTT. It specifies CATSRFPTGLNEKLFF.